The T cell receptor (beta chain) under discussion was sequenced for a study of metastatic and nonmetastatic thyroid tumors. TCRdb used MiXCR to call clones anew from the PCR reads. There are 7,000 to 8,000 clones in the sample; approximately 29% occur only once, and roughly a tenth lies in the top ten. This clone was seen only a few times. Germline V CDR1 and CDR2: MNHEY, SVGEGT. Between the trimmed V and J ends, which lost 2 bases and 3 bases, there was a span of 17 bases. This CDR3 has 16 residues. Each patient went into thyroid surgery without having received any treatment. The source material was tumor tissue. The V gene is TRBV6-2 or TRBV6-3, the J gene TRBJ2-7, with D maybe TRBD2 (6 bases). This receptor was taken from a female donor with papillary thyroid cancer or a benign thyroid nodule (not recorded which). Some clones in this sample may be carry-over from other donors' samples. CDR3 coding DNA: TGTGCCAGCAGTTACGGGAGGAAAGGCCAATACTACGAGCAGTACTTC. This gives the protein CASSYGRKGQYYEQYF.